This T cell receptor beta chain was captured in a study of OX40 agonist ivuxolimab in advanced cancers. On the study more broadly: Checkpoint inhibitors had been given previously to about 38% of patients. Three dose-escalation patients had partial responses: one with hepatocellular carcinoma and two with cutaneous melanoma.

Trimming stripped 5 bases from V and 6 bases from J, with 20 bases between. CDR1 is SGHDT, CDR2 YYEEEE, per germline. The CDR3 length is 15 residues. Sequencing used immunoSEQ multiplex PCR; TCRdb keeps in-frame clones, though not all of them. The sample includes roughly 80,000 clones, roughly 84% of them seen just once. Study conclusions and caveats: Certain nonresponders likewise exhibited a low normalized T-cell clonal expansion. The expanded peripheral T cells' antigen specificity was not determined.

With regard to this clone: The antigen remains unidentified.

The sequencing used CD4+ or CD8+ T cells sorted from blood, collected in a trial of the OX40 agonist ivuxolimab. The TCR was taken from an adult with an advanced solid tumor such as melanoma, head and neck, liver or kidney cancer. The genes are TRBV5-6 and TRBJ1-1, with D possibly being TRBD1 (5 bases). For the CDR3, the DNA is TGTGCCAGCAGTCGAAGGGGTGGGGTAGGCGCTGAAGCTTTCTTT. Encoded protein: CASSRRGGVGAEAFF. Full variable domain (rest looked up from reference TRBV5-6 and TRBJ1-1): DAGVTQSPTHLIKTRGQQVTLRCSPKSGHDTVSWYQQALGQGPQFIFQYYEEEERQRGNFPDRFSGHQFPNYSSELNVNALLLGDSALYLCASSRRGGVGAEAFFGQGTRLTVV.